The following is a T cell receptor beta chain sequence with its context. This entry is derived from a study of T-cell memory formation after mild COVID-19. The V end lost 10 bases, the J end lost 5 bases, and 17 bases lay between the germline ends. Germline V lookup: CDR1 SEHNR, CDR2 FQNEAQ (reference sequence). The CDR3 is made up of 14 amino acids. TCRdb re-derived calls from the 5' RACE reads in MiXCR, one entry per CDR3 protein. The sample yields approximately 290,000 distinct CDR3 sequences, around 19% seen once. The V and J genes are TRBV7-9 and TRBJ2-2; D unclear. The sample consisted of PBMCs or a T cell subset sorted from them (not recorded which). The TCR sequence derives from a man younger than 30 who had mild COVID-19 (a few samples of this study predate the infection). Cell type and time point are not known. Here the CDR3 reads CAKPDPLGTGELFF. For the CDR3, the DNA is TGTGCCAAACCCGACCCCCTCGGAACCGGGGAGCTGTTTTTT.